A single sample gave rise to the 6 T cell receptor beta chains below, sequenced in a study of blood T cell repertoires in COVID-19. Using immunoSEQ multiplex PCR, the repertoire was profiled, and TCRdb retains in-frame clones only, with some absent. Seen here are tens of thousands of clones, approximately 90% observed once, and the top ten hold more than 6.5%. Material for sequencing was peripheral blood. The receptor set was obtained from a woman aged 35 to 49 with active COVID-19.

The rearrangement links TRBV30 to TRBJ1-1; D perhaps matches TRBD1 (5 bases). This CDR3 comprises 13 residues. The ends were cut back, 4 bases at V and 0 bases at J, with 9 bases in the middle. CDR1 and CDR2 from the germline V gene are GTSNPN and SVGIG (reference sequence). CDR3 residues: CAWKAGLNTEAFF. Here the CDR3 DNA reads TGTGCCTGGAAGGCAGGGTTGAACACTGAAGCTTTCTTT.

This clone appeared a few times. CDR3: CASSGQPADTIYF. Here the CDR3 DNA reads TGTGCCAGCAGCGGACAGCCCGCGGACACCATATATTTT. V and J are TRBV7-9 and TRBJ1-3; TRBD1 is a possible D gene (6 bases). Trimming removed 5 bases from V and 8 bases from J, with 13 bases in between. The CDR3 contains 13 residues. Germline CDR1 SEHNR, CDR2 FQNEAQ (reference sequence).

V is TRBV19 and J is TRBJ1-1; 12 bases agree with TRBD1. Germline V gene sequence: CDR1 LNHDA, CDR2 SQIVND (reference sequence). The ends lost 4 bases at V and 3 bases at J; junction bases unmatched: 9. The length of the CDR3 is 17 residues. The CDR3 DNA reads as TGTGCCAGTAGTACCTCCCGGGACAGGGGGCCGGACACTGAAGCTTTCTTT. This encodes CASSTSRDRGPDTEAFF.

The CDR3 loop reads CASSFLGGGGTDTQYF. The CDR3 DNA reads TGTGCCAGCAGCTTTTTGGGGGGGGGCGGCACAGATACGCAGTATTTT. The chain is built from TRBV7-2 and TRBJ2-3; tentatively, D is TRBD2 (7 bases). The V gene's germline CDR1 is SGHTA and CDR2 FQGNSA. V lost 3 bases and J 1 base, leaving 14 bases between the germline ends. The CDR3 spans 16 residues.

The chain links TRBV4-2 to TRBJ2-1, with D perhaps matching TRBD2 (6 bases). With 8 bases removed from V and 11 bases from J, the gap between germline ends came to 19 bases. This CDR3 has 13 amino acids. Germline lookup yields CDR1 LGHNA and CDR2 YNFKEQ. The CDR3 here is CASGWDSTEKQFF. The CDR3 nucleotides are TGTGCCAGCGGATGGGACTCCACGGAAAAGCAGTTCTTC.

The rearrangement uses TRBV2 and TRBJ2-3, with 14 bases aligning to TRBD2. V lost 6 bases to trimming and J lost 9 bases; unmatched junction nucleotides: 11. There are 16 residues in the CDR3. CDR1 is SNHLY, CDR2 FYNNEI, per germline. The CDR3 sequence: CASSPRGTSGGLTQYF. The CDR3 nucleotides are TGTGCCAGCAGCCCGAGGGGGACTAGCGGGGGACTGACGCAGTATTTT.